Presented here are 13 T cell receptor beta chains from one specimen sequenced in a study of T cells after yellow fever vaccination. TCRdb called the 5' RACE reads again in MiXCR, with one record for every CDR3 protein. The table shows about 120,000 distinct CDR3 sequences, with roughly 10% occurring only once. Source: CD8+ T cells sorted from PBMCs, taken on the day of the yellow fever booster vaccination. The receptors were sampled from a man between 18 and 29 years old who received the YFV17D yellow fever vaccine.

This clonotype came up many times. The DNA for the CDR3 is TGTGCCAGCAGCCAAGAAGCAGGGGACGGGGCCAACGTCCTGACTTTC. Its protein is CASSQEAGDGANVLTF. The chain links TRBV4-2 to TRBJ2-6, with D perhaps matching TRBD1 (6 bases). Germline loops: CDR1 LGHNA, CDR2 YNFKEQ. Trimming shortened V by 0 bases and J by 4 bases, and 10 bases separated the two germline ends. This CDR3 has 16 residues.

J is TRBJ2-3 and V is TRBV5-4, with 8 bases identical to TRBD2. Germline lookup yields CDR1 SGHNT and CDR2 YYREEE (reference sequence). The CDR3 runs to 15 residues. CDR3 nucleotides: TGTGCACTGAAATCCCCGGGGGGGCCCACAGATACGCAGTATTTT. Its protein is CALKSPGGPTDTQYF.

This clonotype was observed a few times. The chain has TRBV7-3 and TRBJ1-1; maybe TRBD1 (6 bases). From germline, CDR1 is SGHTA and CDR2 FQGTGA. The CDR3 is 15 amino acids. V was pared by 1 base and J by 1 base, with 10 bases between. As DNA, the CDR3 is TGTGCCAGCAGCTTAAGTGCAGGGGAGAACACTGAAGCTTTCTTT. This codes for CASSLSAGENTEAFF.

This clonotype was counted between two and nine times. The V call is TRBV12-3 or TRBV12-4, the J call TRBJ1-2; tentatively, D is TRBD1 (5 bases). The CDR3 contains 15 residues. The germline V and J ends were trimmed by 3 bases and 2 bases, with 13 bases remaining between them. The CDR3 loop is CASSFIGAGNYGYTF. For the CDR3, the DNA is TGTGCCAGCAGTTTCATCGGGGCGGGAAACTATGGCTACACCTTC.

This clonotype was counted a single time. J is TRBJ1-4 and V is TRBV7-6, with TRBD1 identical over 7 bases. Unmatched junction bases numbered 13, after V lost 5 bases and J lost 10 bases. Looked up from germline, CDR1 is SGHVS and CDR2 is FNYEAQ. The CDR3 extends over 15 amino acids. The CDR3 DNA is TGTGCCAGCAGCCCCGGGACAGTGCTACGGGGAAAACTGTTTTTT. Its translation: CASSPGTVLRGKLFF.

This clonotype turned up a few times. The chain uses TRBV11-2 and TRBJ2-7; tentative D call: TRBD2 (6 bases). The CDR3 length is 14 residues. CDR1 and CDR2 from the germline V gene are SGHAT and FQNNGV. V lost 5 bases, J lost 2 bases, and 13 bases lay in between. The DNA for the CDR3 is TGTGCCAGCAGCCCCCAGGGACTGACCTACGAGCAGTACGTC. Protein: CASSPQGLTYEQYV.

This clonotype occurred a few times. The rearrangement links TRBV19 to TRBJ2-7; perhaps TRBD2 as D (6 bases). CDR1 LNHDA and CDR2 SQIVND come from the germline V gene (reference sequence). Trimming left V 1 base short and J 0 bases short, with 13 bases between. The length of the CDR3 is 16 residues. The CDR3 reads CASSIGPRGSSYEQYF. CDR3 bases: TGTGCCAGTAGTATAGGTCCGCGGGGTAGCTCCTACGAGCAGTACTTC.

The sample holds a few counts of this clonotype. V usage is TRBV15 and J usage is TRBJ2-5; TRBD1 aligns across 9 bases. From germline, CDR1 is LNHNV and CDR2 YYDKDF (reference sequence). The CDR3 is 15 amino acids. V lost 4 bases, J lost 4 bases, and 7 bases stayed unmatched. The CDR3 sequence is CATSTDRGWGETQYF. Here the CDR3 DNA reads TGTGCCACCAGCACAGACAGGGGGTGGGGAGAGACCCAGTACTTC.

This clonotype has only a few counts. CDR3 sequence reads: CASSQGVLLTSGQYF. In nucleotides, the CDR3 is TGCGCCAGCAGCCAAGGAGTACTCCTGACTAGCGGGCAGTATTTT. V usage is TRBV4-1 and J usage is TRBJ2-3, with 9 positions matching TRBD2. This CDR3 has 15 amino acids. V shed 1 base, J shed 11 bases, and the junction held 10 bases outside the gene matches. Germline lookup yields CDR1 MGHRA and CDR2 YSYEKL.

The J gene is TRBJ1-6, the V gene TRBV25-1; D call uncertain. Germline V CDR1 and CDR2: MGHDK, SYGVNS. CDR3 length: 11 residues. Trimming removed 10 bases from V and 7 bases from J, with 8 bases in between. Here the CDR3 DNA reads TGTGCCACCGGAACGAATTCACCCCTCCACTTT. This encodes CATGTNSPLHF.

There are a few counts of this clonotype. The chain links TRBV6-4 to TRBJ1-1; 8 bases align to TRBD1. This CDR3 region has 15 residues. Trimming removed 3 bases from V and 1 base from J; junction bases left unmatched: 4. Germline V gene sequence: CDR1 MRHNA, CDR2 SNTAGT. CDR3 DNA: TGTGCCAGCAGTGATACCGGGACAGGGAACACTGAAGCTTTCTTT. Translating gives CASSDTGTGNTEAFF.

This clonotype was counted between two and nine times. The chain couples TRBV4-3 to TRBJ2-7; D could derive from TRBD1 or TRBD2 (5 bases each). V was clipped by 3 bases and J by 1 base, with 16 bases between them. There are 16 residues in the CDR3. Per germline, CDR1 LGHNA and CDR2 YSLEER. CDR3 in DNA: TGCGCCAGCAGCCACTCGACAGACTACTATTCCTACGAGCAGTACTTC. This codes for CASSHSTDYYSYEQYF.

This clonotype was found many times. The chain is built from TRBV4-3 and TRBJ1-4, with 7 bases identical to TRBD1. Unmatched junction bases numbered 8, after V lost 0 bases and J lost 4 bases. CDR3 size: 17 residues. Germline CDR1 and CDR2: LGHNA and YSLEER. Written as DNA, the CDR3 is TGCGCCAGCAGCCAAGAAACTAGGGGGCCCTTTAATGAAAAACTGTTTTTT. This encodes CASSQETRGPFNEKLFF.